This T cell receptor beta chain derives from a study of cytomegalovirus exposure and HLA in healthy donors. The V and J ends lost 7 bases and 2 bases respectively, with 15 bases between them. The CDR3 consists of 14 residues. The germline CDR1 and CDR2 sequences are SGHTA and FQGTGA. Overall study results and limits: The study had only CMV serostatus as immune exposure information.

The PCR had 60 Vbeta and 13 Jbeta primers. The table came from immunoSEQ multiplex PCR; TCRdb's copy has only in-frame clones and leaves some out. This repertoire comprises approximately 40,000 clones; its ten largest clones make up more than 4.5%. Turning to this clone: Its antigen is not identified. Other DNA sequences in this sample translate to the same CDR3.

This clonotype was obtained from a human donor in good health. The sequenced sample was PBMCs. The chain has TRBV7-3 and TRBJ2-7, with D tentatively TRBD2 (5 bases). CDR3 region: CASTRIAGAYEQYF. The CDR3 DNA sequence: TGTGCCAGCACCCGGATCGCCGGGGCCTACGAGCAGTACTTC.